This T cell receptor beta chain stems from a study of Ad26.COV2.S vaccination and SARS-CoV-2 variants. Whole-study findings and limits: Total T cell responses may have been underestimated by the TCR breadth and depth analyses. Vaccinees displayed broader spike-specific TCR repertoires than placebo recipients.

Profiled with immunoSEQ multiplex PCR; TCRdb holds only in-frame clones, not every one. The table has 300,000 to 350,000 clones, approximately 86% seen once. V trimming: 2 bases; J trimming: 3 bases; junction bases outside the gene matches: 6. Looked up from germline, CDR1 is MNHNS and CDR2 is SASEGT. The length of the CDR3 is 15 residues. A note on this clone: Its antigen is currently unknown.

Indicated treatment: some 19 received Ad26.COV2.S at low or high dose, single or two shots; about 5 received placebo; per-sample allocation not given. Sampling occurred on day 63 after the first vaccine or placebo injection. The source was peripheral blood, collected in a trial of Ad26.COV2.S vaccine versus placebo. The clonotype was recovered from a person between 18 and 65 years old who received the Ad26.COV2.S COVID-19 vaccine or a placebo. The gene calls are TRBV6-1 and TRBJ2-5, with 7 positions matching TRBD2. The CDR3 DNA reads TGTGCCAGCAGTGAATATTGGGGAGGGGAAGAGACCCAGTACTTC. Translation: CASSEYWGGEETQYF.